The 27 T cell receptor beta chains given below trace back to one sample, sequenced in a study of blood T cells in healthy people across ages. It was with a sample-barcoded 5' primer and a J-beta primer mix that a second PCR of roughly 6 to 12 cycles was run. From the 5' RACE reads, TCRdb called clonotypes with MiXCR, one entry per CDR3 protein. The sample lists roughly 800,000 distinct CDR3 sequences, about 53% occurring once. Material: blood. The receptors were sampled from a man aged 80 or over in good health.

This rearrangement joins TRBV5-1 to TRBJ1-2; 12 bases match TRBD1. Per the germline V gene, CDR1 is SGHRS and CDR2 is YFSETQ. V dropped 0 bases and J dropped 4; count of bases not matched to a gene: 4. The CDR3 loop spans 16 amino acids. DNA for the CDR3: TGCGCCAGCAGCTTGGCCGGGACAGGGGGCCCCTATGGCTACACCTTC. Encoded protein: CASSLAGTGGPYGYTF.

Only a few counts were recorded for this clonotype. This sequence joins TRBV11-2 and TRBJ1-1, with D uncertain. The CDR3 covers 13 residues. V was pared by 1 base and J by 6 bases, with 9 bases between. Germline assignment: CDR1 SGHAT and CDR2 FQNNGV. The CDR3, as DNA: TGTGCCAGCAGCTTAGTCTTTAATGCTGAAGCTTTCTTT. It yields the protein CASSLVFNAEAFF.

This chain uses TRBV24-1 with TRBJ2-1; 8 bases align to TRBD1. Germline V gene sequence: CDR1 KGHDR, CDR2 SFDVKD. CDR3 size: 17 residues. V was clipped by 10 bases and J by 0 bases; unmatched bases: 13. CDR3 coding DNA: TGTGCCACGGGAGGACAGGGTGTTGACCGCTCCTACAATGAGCAGTTCTTC. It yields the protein CATGGQGVDRSYNEQFF.

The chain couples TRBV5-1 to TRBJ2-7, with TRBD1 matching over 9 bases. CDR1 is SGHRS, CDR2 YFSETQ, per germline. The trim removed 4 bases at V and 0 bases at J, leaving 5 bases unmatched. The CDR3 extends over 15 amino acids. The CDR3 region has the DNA TGCGCCAGCAGCCACGGGACAGGGCACTCCTACGAGCAGTACTTC. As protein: CASSHGTGHSYEQYF.

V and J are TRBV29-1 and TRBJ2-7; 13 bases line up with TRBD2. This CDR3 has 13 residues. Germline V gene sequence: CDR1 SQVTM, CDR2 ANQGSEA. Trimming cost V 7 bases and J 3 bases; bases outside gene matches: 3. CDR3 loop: CSAGLAGDYEQYF. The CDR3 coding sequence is TGCAGCGCCGGACTAGCGGGGGACTACGAGCAGTACTTC.

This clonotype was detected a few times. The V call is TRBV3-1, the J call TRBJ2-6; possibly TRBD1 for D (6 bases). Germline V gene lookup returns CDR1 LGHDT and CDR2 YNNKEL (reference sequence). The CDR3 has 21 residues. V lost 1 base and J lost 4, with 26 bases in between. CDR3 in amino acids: CASSQVAHPGHPQWGANVLTF. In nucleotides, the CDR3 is TGTGCCAGCAGCCAAGTGGCCCACCCGGGACACCCTCAATGGGGGGCCAACGTCCTGACTTTC.

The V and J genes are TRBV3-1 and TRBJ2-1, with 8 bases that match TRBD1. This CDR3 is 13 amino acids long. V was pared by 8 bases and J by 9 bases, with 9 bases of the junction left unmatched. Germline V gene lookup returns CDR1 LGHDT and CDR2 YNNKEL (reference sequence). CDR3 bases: TGTGCCAGCTCAGGGGGCGCAGTCGCTGAGCAGTTCTTC. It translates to CASSGGAVAEQFF.

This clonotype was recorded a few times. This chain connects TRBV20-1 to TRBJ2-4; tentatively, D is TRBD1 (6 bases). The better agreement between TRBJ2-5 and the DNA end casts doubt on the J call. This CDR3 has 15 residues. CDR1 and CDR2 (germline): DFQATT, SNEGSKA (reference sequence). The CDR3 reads CSARDWGLAEETQYF. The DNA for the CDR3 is TGCAGTGCTAGAGATTGGGGGCTAGCTGAGGAGACCCAGTACTTC.

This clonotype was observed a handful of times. CDR3 sequence reads: CSAKTGAVNIQYF. CDR3 coding DNA: TGCAGTGCGAAGACAGGGGCGGTAAACATTCAGTACTTC. This sequence joins TRBV20-1 and TRBJ2-4; 8 bases map to TRBD1. Germline V gene lookup returns CDR1 DFQATT and CDR2 SNEGSKA (reference sequence). The CDR3 is 13 residues long. V shed 6 bases and J 6 bases; nucleotides not matched to a gene: 7.

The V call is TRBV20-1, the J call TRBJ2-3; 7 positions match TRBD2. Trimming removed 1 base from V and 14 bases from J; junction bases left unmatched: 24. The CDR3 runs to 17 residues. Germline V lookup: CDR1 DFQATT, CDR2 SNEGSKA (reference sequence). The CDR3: CSARGPTLSGKGRYAYF. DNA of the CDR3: TGCAGTGCTAGAGGCCCAACCCTCAGCGGGAAAGGCAGATACGCGTATTTT.

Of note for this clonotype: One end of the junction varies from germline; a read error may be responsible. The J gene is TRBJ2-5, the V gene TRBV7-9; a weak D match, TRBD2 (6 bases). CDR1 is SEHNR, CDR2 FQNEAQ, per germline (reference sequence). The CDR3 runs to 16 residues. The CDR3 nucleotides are TGTGCCGGCAGCTTAGTCTCGGCGGGACCGGGGGAGACCCAGTACTTC. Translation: CAGSLVSAGPGETQYF.

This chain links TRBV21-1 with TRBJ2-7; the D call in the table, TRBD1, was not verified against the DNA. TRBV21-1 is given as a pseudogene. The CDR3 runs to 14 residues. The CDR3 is CASRGQFPSYEQYF. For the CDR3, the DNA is TGTGCCAGCAGGGGGCAGTTCCCTTCCTACGAGCAGTACTTC.

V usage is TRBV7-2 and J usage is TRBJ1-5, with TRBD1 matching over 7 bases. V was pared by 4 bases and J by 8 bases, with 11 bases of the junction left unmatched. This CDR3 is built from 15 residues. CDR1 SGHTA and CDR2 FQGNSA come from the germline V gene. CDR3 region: CASSSNRDSRKPQHF. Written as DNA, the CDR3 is TGTGCCAGCAGCTCGAACCGGGACAGTCGAAAGCCCCAGCATTTT.

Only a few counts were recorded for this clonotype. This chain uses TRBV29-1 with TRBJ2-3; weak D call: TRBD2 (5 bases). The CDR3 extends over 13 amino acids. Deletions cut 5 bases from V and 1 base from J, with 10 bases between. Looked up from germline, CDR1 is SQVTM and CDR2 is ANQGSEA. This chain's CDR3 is CSVNISGTDTQYF. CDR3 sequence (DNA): TGCAGCGTTAATATTAGCGGCACAGATACGCAGTATTTT.

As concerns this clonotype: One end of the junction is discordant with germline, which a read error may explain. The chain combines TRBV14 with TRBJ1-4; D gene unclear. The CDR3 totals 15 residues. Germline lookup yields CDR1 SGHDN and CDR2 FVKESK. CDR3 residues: CAGSQGGATNEKLFF. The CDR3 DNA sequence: TGTGCCGGCAGCCAAGGCGGGGCAACTAATGAAAAACTGTTTTTT.

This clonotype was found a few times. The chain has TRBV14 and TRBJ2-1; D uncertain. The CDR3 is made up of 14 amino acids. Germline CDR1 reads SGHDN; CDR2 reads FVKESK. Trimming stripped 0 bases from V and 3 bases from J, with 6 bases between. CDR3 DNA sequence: TGTGCCAGCAGCCAAGATCTTGGCTACAATGAGCAGTTCTTC. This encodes CASSQDLGYNEQFF.

The CDR3 region is CASSPMTEFYEQYF. In DNA form, the CDR3 reads TGTGCCAGCAGCCCGATGACAGAGTTCTACGAGCAGTACTTC. J is TRBJ2-7 and V is TRBV5-6, with a weak D call TRBD1 (5 bases). V shed 4 bases and J shed 3 bases, with 14 bases lying between them. Germline assignment: CDR1 SGHDT and CDR2 YYEEEE. CDR3 size: 14 residues.

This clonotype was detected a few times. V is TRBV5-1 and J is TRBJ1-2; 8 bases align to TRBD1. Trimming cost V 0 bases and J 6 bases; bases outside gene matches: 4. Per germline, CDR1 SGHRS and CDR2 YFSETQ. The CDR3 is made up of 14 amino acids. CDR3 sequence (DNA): TGCGCCAGCAGCTTGGCACAGGGGGAACATGGCTACACCTTC. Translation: CASSLAQGEHGYTF.

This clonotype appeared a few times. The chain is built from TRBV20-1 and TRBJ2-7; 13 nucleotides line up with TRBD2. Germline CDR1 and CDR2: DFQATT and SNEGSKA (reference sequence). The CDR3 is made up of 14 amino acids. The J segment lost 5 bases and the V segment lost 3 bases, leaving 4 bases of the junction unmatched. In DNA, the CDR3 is TGCAGTGCTAGTACTAGCGGGAGGGCCAACGAGCAGTACTTC. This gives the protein CSASTSGRANEQYF.

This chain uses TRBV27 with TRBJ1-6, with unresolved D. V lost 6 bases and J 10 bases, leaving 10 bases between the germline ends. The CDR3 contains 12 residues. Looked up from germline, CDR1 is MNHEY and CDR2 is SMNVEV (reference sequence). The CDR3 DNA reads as TGTGCCAGCAGAGGGAGATGGTCACCCCTCCACTTT. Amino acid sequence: CASRGRWSPLHF.

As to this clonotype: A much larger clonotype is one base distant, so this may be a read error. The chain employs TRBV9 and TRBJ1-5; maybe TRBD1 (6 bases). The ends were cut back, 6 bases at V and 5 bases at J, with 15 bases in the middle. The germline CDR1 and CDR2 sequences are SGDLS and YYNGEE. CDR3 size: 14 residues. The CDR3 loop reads CASIPGVVDQPQHF. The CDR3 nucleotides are TGTGCCAGCATCCCAGGGGTAGTGGATCAGCCCCAGCATTTT. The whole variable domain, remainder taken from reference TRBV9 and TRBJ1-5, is DSGVTQTPKHLITATGQRVTLRCSPRSGDLSVYWYQQSLDQGLQFLIQYYNGEERAKGNILERFSAQQFPDLHSELNLSSLELGDSALYFCASIPGVVDQPQHFGDGTRLSIL.

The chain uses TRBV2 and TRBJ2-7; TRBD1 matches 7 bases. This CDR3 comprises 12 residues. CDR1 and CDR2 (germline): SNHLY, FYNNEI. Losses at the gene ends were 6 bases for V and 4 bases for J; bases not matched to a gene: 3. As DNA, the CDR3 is TGTGCCAGCAGGACAGGGAATTACGAGCAGTACTTC. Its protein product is CASRTGNYEQYF.

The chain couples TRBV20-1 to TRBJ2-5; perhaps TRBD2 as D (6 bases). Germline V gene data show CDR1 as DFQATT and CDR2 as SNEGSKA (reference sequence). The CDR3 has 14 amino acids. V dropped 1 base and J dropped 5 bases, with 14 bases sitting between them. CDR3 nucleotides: TGCAGTGCTAGAGTTGGGACTGGCGGGGAGACCCAGTACTTC. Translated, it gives CSARVGTGGETQYF.

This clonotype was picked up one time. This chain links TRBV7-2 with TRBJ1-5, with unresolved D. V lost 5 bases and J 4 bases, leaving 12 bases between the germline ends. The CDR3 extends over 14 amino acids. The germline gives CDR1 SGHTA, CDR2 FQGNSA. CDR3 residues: CASSPDYGNQPQHF. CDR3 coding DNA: TGTGCCAGCAGCCCCGATTACGGGAATCAGCCCCAGCATTTT.

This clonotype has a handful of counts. The CDR3 DNA reads as TGCAGCGTCTCCAGTGGGGAAGCGGCCTACAATGAGCAGTTCTTC. Translated: CSVSSGEAAYNEQFF. This sequence joins TRBV29-1 and TRBJ2-1, with TRBD2 as a possible D gene (5 bases). Germline CDR1 and CDR2: SQVTM and ANQGSEA. The CDR3 is 15 residues long. V lost 6 bases and J 2 bases, leaving 17 bases between the germline ends.

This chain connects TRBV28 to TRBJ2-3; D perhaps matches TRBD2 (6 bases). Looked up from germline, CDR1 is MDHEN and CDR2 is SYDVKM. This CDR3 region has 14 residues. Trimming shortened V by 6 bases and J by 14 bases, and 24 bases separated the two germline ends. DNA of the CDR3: TGTGCCAGCAGAAACGGAGGGGAAATCAGATACGCGTATTTT. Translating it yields CASRNGGEIRYAYF.

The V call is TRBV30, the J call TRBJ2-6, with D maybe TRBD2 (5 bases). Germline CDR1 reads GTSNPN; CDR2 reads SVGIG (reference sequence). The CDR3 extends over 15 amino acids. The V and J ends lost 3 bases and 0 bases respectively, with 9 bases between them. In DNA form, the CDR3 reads TGTGCCTGGAGCGACGGGAACTCTGGGGCCAACGTCCTGACTTTC. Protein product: CAWSDGNSGANVLTF.